The source of this TCR beta chain is a study of CD8 T cells in Susac syndrome. RNA amounts of about 0.5 to 1 ug underwent reverse transcription with random hexamers. One entry per CDR3 protein, called by TCRdb with MiXCR from the immunoSEQ multiplex PCR reads. The sample yields around 170,000 distinct CDR3 sequences, more than 90% seen once. This CDR3 comprises 13 residues. V shed 0 bases and J shed 6 bases, with 5 bases lying between them. Looked up from germline, CDR1 is LNHNV and CDR2 is YYDKDF (reference sequence). This receptor was taken from a human donor with Susac syndrome. The sequenced sample consisted of CD4+ T cells from PBMCs. The chain carries TRBV15 and TRBJ2-2; D gene unclear. CDR3 sequence: CATSRDRPGELFF. CDR3 coding DNA: TGTGCCACCAGCAGAGACAGGCCCGGGGAGCTGTTTTTT.